The 22 T cell receptor beta chains given below trace back to one sample, sequenced in a study of cytomegalovirus exposure and HLA in healthy donors. The PCR used 60 Vbeta and 13 Jbeta primers. Method: immunoSEQ multiplex PCR; TCRdb's copy keeps in-frame clones and lacks some. The top ten hold around an eighth of the sample, which has approximately 140,000 clones, about three quarters seen once. Sequencing was done on a sample of PBMCs. These receptors originate from a man aged 35-49 years in good health and CMV-seropositive.

The chain couples TRBV7-3 to TRBJ2-2; 10 bases fit TRBD1. Germline V lookup: CDR1 SGHTA, CDR2 FQGTGA. The CDR3 spans 14 residues. J was trimmed by 8 bases and V by 5 bases; bases with no gene match: 5. The CDR3 protein is CASSPGTGEGELFF. In DNA, the CDR3 is TGTGCCAGCAGCCCCGGGACAGGGGAAGGGGAGCTGTTTTTT.

The chain couples TRBV20-1 to TRBJ2-5; D is unresolved. V lost 7 bases to trimming and J lost 5 bases, with 11 bases between them. This CDR3 contains 11 residues. Germline V gives CDR1 DFQATT, CDR2 SNEGSKA (reference sequence). Written as DNA, the CDR3 is TGCAGTGTCCTGCATCGGGAGACCCAGTACTTC. Protein: CSVLHRETQYF.

The chain is built from TRBV19 and TRBJ1-4; 11 bases align to TRBD1. This CDR3 contains 16 residues. V trimming: 9 bases; J trimming: 2 bases; junction bases outside the gene matches: 8. CDR1 LNHDA and CDR2 SQIVND come from the germline V gene (reference sequence). Written as DNA, the CDR3 is TGTGCCAGCCGGGACAGGGGGTTTGATACTAATGAAAAACTGTTTTTT. Residues: CASRDRGFDTNEKLFF.

This chain links TRBV19 with TRBJ1-4, with D possibly TRBD1 on 5 matching bases. CDR3 length equals 15 residues. V was shortened by 7 bases and J by 5 bases, with 17 bases between the two germline ends. Germline CDR1 reads LNHDA; CDR2 reads SQIVND (reference sequence). The chain's CDR3 is CASTKALEGNEKLFF. CDR3 bases: TGTGCCAGTACAAAGGCGCTGGAGGGGAATGAAAAACTGTTTTTT.

This sequence joins TRBV10-3 and TRBJ1-4; a weak D match, TRBD1 (5 bases). V was shortened by 0 bases and J by 6 bases, with 5 bases between the two germline ends. The CDR3 length is 13 residues. Germline CDR1 and CDR2: ENHRY and SYGVKD. The CDR3: CAISESTDEKLFF. CDR3 DNA: TGTGCCATCAGTGAGTCGACAGATGAAAAACTGTTTTTT.

This clone was detected only once. V gene TRBV28 combines with J gene TRBJ2-1; D not resolved. The CDR3 runs to 13 residues. V was shortened by 4 bases and J by 8 bases, with 12 bases between the two germline ends. Per germline, CDR1 MDHEN and CDR2 SYDVKM. The CDR3 sequence is CASSSLRVHEQFF. The DNA of the CDR3 is TGTGCCAGCAGTTCCCTACGGGTCCATGAGCAGTTCTTC. The full variable domain, completed using reference TRBV28 and TRBJ2-1, is DVKVTQSSRYLVKRTGEKVFLECVQDMDHENMFWYRQDPGLGLRLIYFSYDVKMKEKGDIPEGYSVSREKKERFSLILESASTNQTSMYLCASSSLRVHEQFFGPGTRLTVL.

V and J are TRBV7-2 and TRBJ2-5; weak D call: TRBD2 (5 bases). The CDR3 covers 13 residues. The V gene lost 5 bases and the J gene lost 5 bases, with 12 bases spanning the gap. Germline V gene lookup returns CDR1 SGHTA and CDR2 FQGNSA. The CDR3 loop reads CASSGSVMETQYF. CDR3 DNA: TGTGCCAGCAGCGGGAGTGTTATGGAGACCCAGTACTTC.

This clone was detected a few times. The chain is built from TRBV5-4 and TRBJ2-7; possibly TRBD2 for D (6 bases). The V end lost 4 bases, the J end lost 9 bases, and 23 bases lay between the germline ends. The germline gives CDR1 SGHNT, CDR2 YYREEE (reference sequence). There are 15 residues in the CDR3. The CDR3 sequence is CASSPDSTSTGGQYF. The CDR3 nucleotides read TGTGCCAGCAGCCCTGACAGCACCTCTACCGGGGGGCAGTACTTC.

The V gene is TRBV5-4, the J gene TRBJ2-7; 11 nucleotides match TRBD2. The V segment lost 3 bases and the J segment 2 bases; nucleotides outside the gene matches: 4. Germline-derived CDR1 and CDR2 are SGHNT and YYREEE (reference sequence). The CDR3 sequence is 15 residues long. As DNA, the CDR3 is TGTGCCAGCAGCTCACCGGGACTAGCGGCCTACGAGCAGTACTTC. It encodes CASSSPGLAAYEQYF.

V usage is TRBV19 and J usage is TRBJ1-5; D is ambiguous. Trimming shortened V by 5 bases and J by 7 bases, and 12 bases separated the two germline ends. The CDR3 has 13 residues. The germline CDR1 and CDR2 sequences are LNHDA and SQIVND (reference sequence). CDR3 in DNA: TGTGCCAGTAGTTTTAGTACGGTCCAGCCCCAGCATTTT. It encodes CASSFSTVQPQHF. Combining the CDR3 with reference TRBV19 and TRBJ1-5 gives the whole variable domain DGGITQSPKYLFRKEGQNVTLSCEQNLNHDAMYWYRQDPGQGLRLIYYSQIVNDFQKGDIAEGYSVSREKKESFPLTVTSAQKNPTAFYLCASSFSTVQPQHFGDGTRLSIL.

The V gene is TRBV2, the J gene TRBJ1-3; D gene uncertain. The V gene lost 7 bases and the J gene lost 2 bases, with 18 bases spanning the gap. Per the germline V gene, CDR1 is SNHLY and CDR2 is FYNNEI. There are 16 residues in the CDR3. In DNA, the CDR3 is TGTGCCAGCAAGCGGCAGGCCCTACCCACTGGAAACACCATATATTTT. Protein sequence: CASKRQALPTGNTIYF. The variable domain in full, with the rest retrieved from reference TRBV2 and TRBJ1-3, is EPEVTQTPSHQVTQMGQEVILRCVPISNHLYFYWYRQILGQKVEFLVSFYNNEISEKSEIFDDQFSVERPDGSNFTLKIRSTKLEDSAMYFCASKRQALPTGNTIYFGEGSWLTVV.

The CDR3 DNA is TGTGCCAGCAGTTACGGCAAGACCTACGAGCAGTACTTC. Amino acid sequence: CASSYGKTYEQYF. The gene calls are TRBV6-5 and TRBJ2-7; D gene ambiguous. Germline lookup yields CDR1 MNHEY and CDR2 SVGAGI. V dropped 2 bases and J dropped 2 bases, with 7 bases sitting between them. The CDR3 is 13 amino acids.

The chain couples TRBV4-3 to TRBJ2-1; D uncertain. Trimming removed 0 bases at V and 5 bases at J, with 20 bases between. The CDR3 is 18 amino acids. Germline V gene sequence: CDR1 LGHNA, CDR2 YSLEER. In DNA, the CDR3 is TGCGCCAGCAGCCAAGACAGGTCCGTCATACTCCCAAACAATGAGCAGTTCTTC. This sequence encodes CASSQDRSVILPNNEQFF.

The CDR3 protein is CASSDSAVMNTEAFF. The DNA for the CDR3 is TGTGCCAGCAGCGATTCGGCGGTAATGAACACTGAAGCTTTCTTT. This sequence joins TRBV14 and TRBJ1-1; the D is unclear. This CDR3 has 15 residues. Germline V gene sequence: CDR1 SGHDN, CDR2 FVKESK. V dropped 5 bases and J dropped 0 bases, with 13 bases sitting between them.

This rearrangement joins TRBV19 to TRBJ1-3, with a tentative D call TRBD1 (6 bases). Trimming left V 5 bases short and J 3 bases short, with 11 bases between. The CDR3 extends over 14 amino acids. Germline lookup yields CDR1 LNHDA and CDR2 SQIVND (reference sequence). The CDR3 DNA reads as TGTGCCAGTAGTCCGGGACATTATGGAAACACCATATATTTT. Translated, it gives CASSPGHYGNTIYF.

V gene TRBV6-5 combines with J gene TRBJ2-7; 7 bases are a match to TRBD2. Per the germline V gene, CDR1 is MNHEY and CDR2 is SVGAGI. The CDR3 is made up of 15 amino acids. After removal of 5 bases from V and 0 bases from J, the junction contained 7 bases not matched to a gene. In DNA form, the CDR3 reads TGTGCCAGCAGTAAGGGACTATTGAGCTCCTACGAGCAGTACTTC. Its protein product is CASSKGLLSSYEQYF.

The chain is built from TRBV9 and TRBJ2-2; D perhaps matches TRBD2 (5 bases). The CDR3 consists of 15 residues. Germline V gene data show CDR1 as SGDLS and CDR2 as YYNGEE. V lost 0 bases and J lost 6, with 12 bases in between. The CDR3 nucleotides are TGTGCCAGCAGCGTAGGAGGGATAGCAGCCGGGGAGCTGTTTTTT. As protein: CASSVGGIAAGELFF.

V gene TRBV7-2 combines with J gene TRBJ1-5; D unclear. V gave up 2 bases and J gave up 6 bases, with 14 bases separating them. Germline CDR1 SGHTA, CDR2 FQGNSA. This CDR3 comprises 15 residues. CDR3 protein: CASSLSPGSGQPQHF. The CDR3 bases are TGTGCCAGCAGCTTAAGTCCGGGAAGCGGTCAGCCCCAGCATTTT. The full variable domain, with the rest looked up from reference TRBV7-2 and TRBJ1-5, is GAGVSQSPSNKVTEKGKDVELRCDPISGHTALYWYRQSLGQGLEFLIYFQGNSAPDKSGLPSDRFSAERTGGSVSTLTIQRTQQEDSAVYLCASSLSPGSGQPQHFGDGTRLSIL.

J is TRBJ2-5 and V is TRBV6-5; weak D call: TRBD2 (6 bases). The V and J ends lost 8 bases and 2 bases respectively, with 12 bases between them. CDR1 is MNHEY and CDR2 is SVGAGI in the germline V gene. CDR3 length: 13 amino acids. The CDR3 sequence: CASRPLAQETQYF. The CDR3 DNA sequence: TGTGCCAGCCGACCTCTAGCGCAAGAGACCCAGTACTTC.

The chain carries TRBV7-2 and TRBJ2-1, with 12 positions matching TRBD2. Trimming removed 3 bases from V and 8 bases from J; junction bases left unmatched: 5. The CDR3 is 15 amino acids. Germline CDR1 reads SGHTA; CDR2 reads FQGNSA. The CDR3 DNA follows: TGTGCCAGCAGCTTGGTGACTAGCGGGAGCCATGAGCAGTTCTTC. Protein sequence: CASSLVTSGSHEQFF.

This chain joins TRBV19 and TRBJ2-3; D perhaps matches TRBD1 (5 bases). Deletions cut 0 bases from V and 1 base from J, with 8 bases between. This CDR3 region has 15 residues. CDR1 LNHDA and CDR2 SQIVND come from the germline V gene (reference sequence). In DNA, the CDR3 is TGTGCCAGTAGTATAGATCTAGGGGGCACAGATACGCAGTATTTT. It encodes CASSIDLGGTDTQYF.

A single count supports this clone. The chain combines TRBV28 with TRBJ2-3, with D possibly being TRBD2 (6 bases). Germline V lookup: CDR1 MDHEN, CDR2 SYDVKM. Trimming took off 8 bases at V and 4 bases at J, with 13 bases between the two ends. CDR3 size: 13 residues. CDR3: CASWEAGPDTQYF. The CDR3 DNA is TGTGCCAGCTGGGAGGCGGGGCCAGATACGCAGTATTTT.